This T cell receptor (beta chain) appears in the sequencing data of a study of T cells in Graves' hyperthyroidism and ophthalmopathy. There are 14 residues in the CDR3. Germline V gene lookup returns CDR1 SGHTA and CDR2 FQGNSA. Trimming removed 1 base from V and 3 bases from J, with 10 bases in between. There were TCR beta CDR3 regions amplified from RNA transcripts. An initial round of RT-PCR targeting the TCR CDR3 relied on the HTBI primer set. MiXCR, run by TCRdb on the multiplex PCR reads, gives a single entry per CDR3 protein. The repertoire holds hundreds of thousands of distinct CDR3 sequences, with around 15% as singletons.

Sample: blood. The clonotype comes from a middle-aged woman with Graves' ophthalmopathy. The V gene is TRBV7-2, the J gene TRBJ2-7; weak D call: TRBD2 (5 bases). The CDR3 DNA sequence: TGTGCCAGCAGCTTAGTTGTGGGAGTCTACGAGCAGTACTTC. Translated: CASSLVVGVYEQYF.